This entry features one TCR beta chain sequence. The data belong to a study of CD8+CD57+ T cells in acquired aplastic anemia. Turning to the study itself: The study obtained an average of around 3.1 ug of DNA from sorted CD4+ and CD8+ cells.

Germline V lookup: CDR1 MGHDK, CDR2 SYGVNS. V lost 5 bases and J lost 11, with 12 bases in between. The CDR3 consists of 11 residues. Template material for TCR beta VDJ and CDR3 profiling consisted of genomic DNA. TCRdb itself ran the reads through MiXCR, one entry per CDR3 protein. Here the sample spans 200,000 to 250,000 distinct CDR3 sequences, approximately 60% being singletons. The chain employs TRBV25-1 and TRBJ1-1, with unresolved D. The clonotype originates from a human donor in good health. Sequencing input: sorted CD4+, CD8+, or CD8+CD57+ T cells (not recorded which) from PBMCs. The CDR3 region is CASSNREGAFF. In nucleotides, the CDR3 is TGTGCCAGCAGTAACCGGGAAGGTGCTTTCTTT.